This TCR beta chain appears in the sequencing data of a study of a mutant IDH1 vaccine in newly diagnosed glioma. At the level of the study: Across weeks 1, 3, 5, 7, 11, 15, 19 and 23, patients received a vaccination each time, eight in all. Averaging roughly 40 years of age, treated patients were roughly 60% male and about 38% female. Patients got radiotherapy, temozolomide, or both beforehand, and most got both.

Note on this clone: Its antigen is currently unknown.

The CDR3 has 15 amino acids. Trimming cost V 1 base and J 1 base, with 10 bases left between them. Germline loops: CDR1 SGHTA, CDR2 FQGNSA. Only in-frame clones appear in the TCRdb table, and some are missing; sequencing was by immunoSEQ multiplex PCR. Among about 66,000 clones listed, 65% to 85% were seen once. Documented time point: week 11, during vaccination. The investigators gave 300 ug of mutant IDH1 20-mer peptide in each vaccine dose, together with topical imiquimod. The sample was PBMCs, taken from a glioma patient whose treatment included an IDH1 peptide vaccine. The receptor was isolated from a woman aged 45-65 years with glioma. The rearrangement uses TRBV7-2 and TRBJ1-1; D is ambiguous. CDR3 bases: TGTGCCAGCAGCTTAGGTACAATCGAGAACACTGAAGCTTTCTTT. Its translation: CASSLGTIENTEAFF. The whole variable domain, remainder taken from reference TRBV7-2 and TRBJ1-1, is GAGVSQSPSNKVTEKGKDVELRCDPISGHTALYWYRQSLGQGLEFLIYFQGNSAPDKSGLPSDRFSAERTGGSVSTLTIQRTQQEDSAVYLCASSLGTIENTEAFFGQGTRLTVV.